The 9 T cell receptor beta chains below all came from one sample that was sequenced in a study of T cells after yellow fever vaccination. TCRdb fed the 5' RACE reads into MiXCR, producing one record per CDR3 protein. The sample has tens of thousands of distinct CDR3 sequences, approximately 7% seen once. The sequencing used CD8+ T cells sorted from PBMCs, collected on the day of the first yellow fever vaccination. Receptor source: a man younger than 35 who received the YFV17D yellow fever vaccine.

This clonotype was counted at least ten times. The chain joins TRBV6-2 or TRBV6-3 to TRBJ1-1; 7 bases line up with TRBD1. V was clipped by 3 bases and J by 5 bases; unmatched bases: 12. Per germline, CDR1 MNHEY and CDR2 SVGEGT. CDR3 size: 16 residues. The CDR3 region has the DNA TGTGCCAGCAGTTATCCGACAGGGTATATTACAACTGAAGCTTTCTTT. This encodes CASSYPTGYITTEAFF.

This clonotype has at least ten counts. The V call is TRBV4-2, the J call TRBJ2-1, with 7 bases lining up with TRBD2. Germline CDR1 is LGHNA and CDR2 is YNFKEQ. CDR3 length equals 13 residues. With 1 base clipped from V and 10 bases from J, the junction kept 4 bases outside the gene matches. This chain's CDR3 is CASSQVGAGEQFF. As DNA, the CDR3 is TGTGCCAGCAGCCAAGTTGGAGCGGGGGAGCAGTTCTTC.

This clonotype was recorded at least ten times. CDR3 DNA: TGTGCCAGCAGCTTGACCGGGACAGGGGGGAGGAATGAGCAGTTCTTC. This encodes CASSLTGTGGRNEQFF. The rearrangement joins TRBV7-9 to TRBJ2-1; the match to TRBD1 covers 11 bases. The CDR3 is made up of 16 amino acids. The germline CDR1 and CDR2 sequences are SEHNR and FQNEAQ (reference sequence). Trimming at V came to 3 bases and at J to 7 bases, leaving 8 bases not matched to a gene.

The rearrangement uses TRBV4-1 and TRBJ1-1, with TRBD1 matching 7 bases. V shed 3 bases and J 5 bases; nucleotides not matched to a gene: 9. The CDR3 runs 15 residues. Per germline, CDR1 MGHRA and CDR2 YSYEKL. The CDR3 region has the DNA TGCGCCAGCAGCCAGGAACGGACAGGAGGGACTGAAGCTTTCTTT. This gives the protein CASSQERTGGTEAFF.

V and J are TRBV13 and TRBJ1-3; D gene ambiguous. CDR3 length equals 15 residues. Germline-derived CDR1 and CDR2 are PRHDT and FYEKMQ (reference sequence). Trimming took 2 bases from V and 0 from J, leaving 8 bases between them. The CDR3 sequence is CASSLSQNSGNTIYF. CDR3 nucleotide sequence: TGTGCCAGCAGCTTATCCCAAAACTCTGGAAACACCATATATTTT.

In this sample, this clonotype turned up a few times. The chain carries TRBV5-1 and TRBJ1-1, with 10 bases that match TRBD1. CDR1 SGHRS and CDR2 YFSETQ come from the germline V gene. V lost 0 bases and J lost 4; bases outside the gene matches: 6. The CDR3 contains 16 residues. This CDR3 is CASSLVAGTGATEAFF. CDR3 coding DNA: TGCGCCAGCAGCTTGGTGGCCGGGACAGGGGCCACTGAAGCTTTCTTT.

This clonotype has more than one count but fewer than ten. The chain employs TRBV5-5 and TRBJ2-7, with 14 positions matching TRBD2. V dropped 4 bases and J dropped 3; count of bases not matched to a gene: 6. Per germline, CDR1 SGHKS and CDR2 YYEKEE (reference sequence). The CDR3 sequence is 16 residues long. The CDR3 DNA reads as TGTGCCAGCAGCAACGGACTAGCGGGGGGACGCTACGAGCAGTACTTC. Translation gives CASSNGLAGGRYEQYF.

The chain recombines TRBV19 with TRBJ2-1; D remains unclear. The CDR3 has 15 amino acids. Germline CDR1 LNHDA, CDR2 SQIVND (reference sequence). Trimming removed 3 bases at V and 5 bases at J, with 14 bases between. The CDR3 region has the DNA TGTGCCAGTAGTATTGGTAGCTGGCCTGACAATGAGCAGTTCTTC. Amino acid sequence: CASSIGSWPDNEQFF.

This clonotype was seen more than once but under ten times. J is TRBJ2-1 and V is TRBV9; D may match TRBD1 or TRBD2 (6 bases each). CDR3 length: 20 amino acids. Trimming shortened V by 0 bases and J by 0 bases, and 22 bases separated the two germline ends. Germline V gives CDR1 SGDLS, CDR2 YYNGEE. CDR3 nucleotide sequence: TGTGCCAGCAGCGTAGGACCCCCTCGGGGGCCCGAGAGCTCCTACAATGAGCAGTTCTTC. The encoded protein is CASSVGPPRGPESSYNEQFF.